This T cell receptor (beta chain) is drawn from a study of OX40 agonist ivuxolimab in advanced cancers. Study context: The patients' treatment was ivuxolimab, an agonistic anti-OX40 (CD134) antibody.

Germline V lookup: CDR1 SGHTA, CDR2 FQGTGA. This CDR3 comprises 14 residues. Trimming cost V 2 bases and J 2 bases, with 7 bases left between them. In this sample, this clone turned up once. Clones were read by immunoSEQ multiplex PCR, and TCRdb kept only the in-frame ones, dropping some. This sample yields some 70,000 clones, of which over 80% are seen a single time; about 0.3% belongs to the top ten. Patients were ruled out by autoimmune disease history or systemic immunosuppression. The V and J genes are TRBV7-3 and TRBJ1-5; perhaps TRBD1 as D (5 bases). The sample here was CD4+ or CD8+ T cells sorted from blood, taken in a trial of the OX40 agonist ivuxolimab. This receptor was taken from an adult with an advanced solid tumor such as melanoma, head and neck, liver or kidney cancer. CDR3: CASSLVGGNQPQHF. The CDR3, as DNA: TGTGCCAGCAGCTTAGTAGGGGGCAATCAGCCCCAGCATTTT.